This TCR beta chain was sequenced in a study of blood T cell repertoires in COVID-19. The data were produced by immunoSEQ multiplex PCR, yet TCRdb's version contains in-frame clones alone and is incomplete. The sample records 250,000 or so clones, around 82% being singletons. Sequencing was carried out using PBMCs or T cells enriched from blood (not recorded which). This clonotype was obtained from a man between 50 and 59 years old who had recovered from COVID-19.

CDR3 coding DNA: TGTGCCAGCAGCCCAACTACTCGGGGATCAGAGACCCAGTACTTC. Translated, it gives CASSPTTRGSETQYF. This chain connects TRBV11-3 to TRBJ2-5, with D maybe TRBD2 (5 bases). Trimming stripped 5 bases from V and 4 bases from J, with 17 bases between. The CDR3 is made up of 15 amino acids. Germline-derived CDR1 and CDR2 are SGHNT and YENEEA. The complete variable domain, with remaining parts taken from reference TRBV11-3 and TRBJ2-5, reads EAGVVQSPRYKIIEKKQPVAFWCNPISGHNTLYWYLQNLGQGPELLIRYENEEAVDDSQLPKDRFSAERLKGVDSTLKIQPAELGDSAVYLCASSPTTRGSETQYFGPGTRLLVL.